This TCR beta chain is from a study of T-cell reconstitution after alpha-beta-depleted transplantation in children. Many counts were recorded for this clonotype. TCRbeta library construction was performed incorporating unique molecular identifiers. MiXCR was run by TCRdb on the PCR reads, yielding one entry per CDR3 protein. The table records 700,000 to 950,000 distinct CDR3 sequences, roughly 16% of them present only once. J gave up 7 bases and V 4 bases, and 3 bases lay outside the gene matches. From germline, CDR1 is SQVTM and CDR2 ANQGSEA. CDR3 length equals 13 residues. The source was PBMCs, mostly from graft donor cells, collected 360 days after TCRalphabeta/CD19-depleted stem cell transplant. The receptor was derived from a male patient younger than 18 who had a stem cell transplant for acute lymphoblastic leukemia, so the T cells may come from the graft donor. The chain carries TRBV29-1 and TRBJ2-2, with 10 bases aligning to TRBD2. The CDR3 DNA sequence: TGCAGCGTTGTGACTAGCGGGCACGGGGAGCTGTTTTTT. The encoded protein is CSVVTSGHGELFF.